Listed below are T cell receptor beta chains from one sample, sequenced in a study of cytomegalovirus exposure and HLA in healthy donors. TCRdb keeps only in-frame clones here, not all; method: immunoSEQ multiplex PCR. The sample includes approximately 160,000 clones, 80% seen only once; the top ten take around 2%. Source material: PBMCs. Receptor source: a human donor in good health. CDR3s include the opening cysteine and the closing phenylalanine or tryptophan. Each record gives: clone size, D gene, V gene, CDR3 length, J gene, CDR3 protein, CDR3 DNA. The D gene is left open where the match is weak. A clone size is listed for some rows: how often the clone was seen (once, few, many), or a class if it is expanded.

>.|.|TRBV7-3|13|TRBJ1-2
CASSSTPGAGYTF
TGTGCCAGCAGCTCCACTCCAGGGGCTGGCTACACCTTC
>.|.|TRBV19|12|TRBJ1-2
CASSRGGYRYTF
TGTGCCAGTAGCAGGGGAGGGTACCGCTACACCTTC
>.|.|TRBV11-3|15|TRBJ1-6
CASSNTGISNSPLHF
TGTGCCAGCAGCAATACAGGAATTTCAAATTCACCCCTCCACTTT
>few|.|TRBV7-2|13|TRBJ2-7
CASSSTDWSEQYF
TGTGCCAGCAGCTCCACCGACTGGTCCGAGCAGTACTTC
>.|TRBD2|TRBV19|14|TRBJ2-3
CASSTGGSTDTQYF
TGTGCCAGTAGTACGGGGGGGAGCACAGATACGCAGTATTTT
>.|.|TRBV11-2|16|TRBJ1-1
CASSLVLGLRNTEAFF
TGTGCCAGCAGCTTAGTATTGGGGCTGCGGAACACTGAAGCTTTCTTT
>.|.|TRBV2|15|TRBJ2-3
CASSEGYTGSRAQYF
TGTGCCAGCAGTGAAGGGTATACAGGGAGTAGGGCGCAGTATTTT
>.|TRBD2|TRBV7-2|15|TRBJ2-3
CASSLVAGITDTQYF
TGTGCCAGCAGCTTAGTAGCGGGGATCACAGATACGCAGTATTTT
>.|TRBD2|TRBV2|17|TRBJ2-2
CASSSYSGGAYTGELFF
TGTGCCAGCAGTTCCTATAGCGGGGGGGCCTACACCGGGGAGCTGTTTTTT
>.|.|TRBV6-6|14|TRBJ1-1
CASSPPGVYTEAFF
TGTGCCAGCAGCCCCCCCGGGGTTTACACTGAAGCTTTCTTT
>few|.|TRBV5-4|16|TRBJ2-3
CASTAGLTASTDTQYF
TGTGCCAGCACTGCCGGGTTAACCGCCAGCACAGATACGCAGTATTTT
>.|.|TRBV7-2|14|TRBJ2-1
CASSRLQGYNEQFF
TGTGCCAGCAGCAGATTGCAGGGTTACAATGAGCAGTTCTTC
>.|TRBD1|TRBV7-9|13|TRBJ1-1
CSSSSGQGTEAFF
TGTTCCAGCAGCTCGGGACAGGGGACTGAAGCTTTCTTT
>.|TRBD1|TRBV5-4|14|TRBJ2-5
CASSNPDRVETQYF
TGTGCCAGCAGCAACCCCGACAGGGTAGAGACCCAGTACTTC
>.|.|TRBV7-2|13|TRBJ1-5
CASSDIINQPQHF
TGTGCCAGCAGTGACATTATTAATCAGCCCCAGCATTTT
>.|.|TRBV6-6|14|TRBJ2-5
CASSYSASRETQYF
TGTGCCAGCAGTTACTCTGCTAGCCGAGAGACCCAGTACTTC
>.|.|TRBV7-9|13|TRBJ1-4
CASSLQGVEKLFF
TGTGCCAGCAGTCTACAGGGAGTCGAAAAACTGTTTTTT
>.|.|TRBV9|13|TRBJ2-2
CASSVALRGELFF
TGTGCCAGCAGCGTAGCCCTAAGAGGGGAGCTGTTTTTT
>.|.|TRBV5-5|14|TRBJ2-7
CASSFPGTNYEQYF
TGTGCCAGCAGCTTTCCGGGAACAAACTACGAGCAGTACTTC
>.|.|TRBV7-9|13|TRBJ1-1
CASRGAVDTEAFF
TGTGCCAGCCGGGGGGCGGTTGACACTGAAGCTTTCTTT
>.|.|TRBV13|12|TRBJ2-2
CASSRGAGELFF
TGTGCCAGCAGCCGGGGTGCCGGGGAGCTGTTTTTT
>.|.|TRBV19|14|TRBJ1-2
CASSIYRGGYGYTF
TGTGCCAGTAGTATATATAGGGGTGGCTATGGCTACACCTTC